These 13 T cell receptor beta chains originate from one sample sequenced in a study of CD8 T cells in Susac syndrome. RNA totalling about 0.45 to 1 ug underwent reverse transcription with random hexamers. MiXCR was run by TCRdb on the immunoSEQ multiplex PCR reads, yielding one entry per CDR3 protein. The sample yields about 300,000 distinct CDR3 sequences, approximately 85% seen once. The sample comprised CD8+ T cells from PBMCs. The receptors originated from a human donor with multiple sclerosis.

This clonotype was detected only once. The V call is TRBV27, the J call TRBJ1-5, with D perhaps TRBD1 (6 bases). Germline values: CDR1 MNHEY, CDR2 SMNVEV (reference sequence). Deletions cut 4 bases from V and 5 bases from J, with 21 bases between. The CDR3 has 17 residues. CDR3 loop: CASSSYPPGARHQPQHF. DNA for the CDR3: TGTGCCAGCAGTTCCTACCCTCCAGGGGCCCGGCATCAGCCCCAGCATTTT.

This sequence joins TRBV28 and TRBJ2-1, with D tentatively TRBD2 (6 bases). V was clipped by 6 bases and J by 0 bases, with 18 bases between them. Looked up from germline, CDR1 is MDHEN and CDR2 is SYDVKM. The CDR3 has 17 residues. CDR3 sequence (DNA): TGTGCCAGCAGAATGGGATTTGGGGGGAGCTCCTACAATGAGCAGTTCTTC. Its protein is CASRMGFGGSSYNEQFF.

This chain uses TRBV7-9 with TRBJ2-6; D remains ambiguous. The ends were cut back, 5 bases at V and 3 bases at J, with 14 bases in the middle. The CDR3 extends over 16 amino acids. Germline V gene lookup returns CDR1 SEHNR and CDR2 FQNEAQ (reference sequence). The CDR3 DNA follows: TGTGCCAGCAGCCTCCTAGGGTCTGGTGGGGCCAACGTCCTGACTTTC. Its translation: CASSLLGSGGANVLTF.

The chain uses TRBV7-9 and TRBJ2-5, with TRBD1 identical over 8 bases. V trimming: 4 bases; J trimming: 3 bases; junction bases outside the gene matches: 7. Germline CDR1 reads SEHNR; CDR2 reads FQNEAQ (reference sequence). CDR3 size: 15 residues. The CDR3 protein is CASSSRQGREETQYF. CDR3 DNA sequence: TGTGCCAGCAGCTCCAGACAGGGGCGAGAAGAGACCCAGTACTTC.

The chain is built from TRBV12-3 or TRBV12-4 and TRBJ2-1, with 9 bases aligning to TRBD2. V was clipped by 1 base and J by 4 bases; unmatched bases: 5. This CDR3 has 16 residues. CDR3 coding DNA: TGTGCCAGCAGTTTAGAACTAGCGGGTCTGTACAATGAGCAGTTCTTC. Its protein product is CASSLELAGLYNEQFF.

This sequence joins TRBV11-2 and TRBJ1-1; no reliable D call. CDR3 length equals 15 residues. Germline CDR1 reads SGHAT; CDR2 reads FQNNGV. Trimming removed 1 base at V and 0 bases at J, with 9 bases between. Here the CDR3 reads CASSLGPSMNTEAFF. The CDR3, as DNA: TGTGCCAGCAGCTTAGGACCTAGTATGAACACTGAAGCTTTCTTT.

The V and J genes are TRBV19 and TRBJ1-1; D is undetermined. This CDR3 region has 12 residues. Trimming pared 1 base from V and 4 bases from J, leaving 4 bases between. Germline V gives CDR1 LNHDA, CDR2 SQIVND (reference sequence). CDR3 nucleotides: TGTGCCAGTAGTATAGCTGGCACTGAAGCTTTCTTT. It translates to CASSIAGTEAFF.

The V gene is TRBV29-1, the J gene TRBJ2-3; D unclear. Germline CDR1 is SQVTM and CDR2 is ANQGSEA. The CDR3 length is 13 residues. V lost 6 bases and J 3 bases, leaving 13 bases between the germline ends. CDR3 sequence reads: CSVPNPSTDTQYF. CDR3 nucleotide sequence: TGCAGCGTCCCCAACCCGTCAACAGATACGCAGTATTTT.

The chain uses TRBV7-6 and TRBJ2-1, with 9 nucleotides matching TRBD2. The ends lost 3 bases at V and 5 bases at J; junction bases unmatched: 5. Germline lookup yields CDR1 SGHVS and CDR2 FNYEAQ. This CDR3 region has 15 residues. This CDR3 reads CASSFRSSGNNEQFF. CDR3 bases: TGTGCCAGCAGCTTCCGTTCTAGCGGGAACAATGAGCAGTTCTTC.

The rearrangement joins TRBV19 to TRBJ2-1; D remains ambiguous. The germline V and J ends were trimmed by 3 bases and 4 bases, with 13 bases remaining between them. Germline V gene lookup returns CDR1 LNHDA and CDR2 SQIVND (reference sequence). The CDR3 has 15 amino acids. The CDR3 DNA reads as TGTGCCAGTAGTATTACCGGGTTAGGGTACAATGAGCAGTTCTTC. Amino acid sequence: CASSITGLGYNEQFF.

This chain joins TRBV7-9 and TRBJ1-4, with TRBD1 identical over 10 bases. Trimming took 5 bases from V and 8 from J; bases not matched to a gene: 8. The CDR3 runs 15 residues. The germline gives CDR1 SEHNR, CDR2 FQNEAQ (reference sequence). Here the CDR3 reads CASSKTGQGTEKLFF. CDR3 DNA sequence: TGTGCCAGCAGCAAGACGGGACAGGGGACGGAAAAACTGTTTTTT.

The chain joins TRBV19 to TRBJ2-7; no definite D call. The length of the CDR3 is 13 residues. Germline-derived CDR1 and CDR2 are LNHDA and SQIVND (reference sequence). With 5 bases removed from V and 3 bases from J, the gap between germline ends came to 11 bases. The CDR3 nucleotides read TGTGCCAGTAGTCCCCGAGAGGTCTACGAGCAGTACTTC. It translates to CASSPREVYEQYF.

CDR3 sequence (DNA): TGTGCCAGTAATTTAGGGACCTACAATGAGCAGTTCTTC. Its protein product is CASNLGTYNEQFF. This chain uses TRBV19 with TRBJ2-1; D remains unclear. Germline CDR1 LNHDA, CDR2 SQIVND (reference sequence). The length of the CDR3 is 13 residues. Trimming removed 7 bases at V and 2 bases at J, with 9 bases between.